This T cell receptor (beta chain) came from a study of cytomegalovirus exposure and HLA in healthy donors. In the study overall: The Caucasian-associated ancestry cluster held 80% to 90% of 300 to 450 genotyped donors. General study points: Later on, an analysis found that several of the most significant clusters appeared to be linked to common viral pathogens, which included parvovirus B19. In a later analysis, V- and J-gene trimming of beta chains associated with a DCLRE1C missense variant, replicated independently. Confirmation was obtained in vitro that a few CMV-associated chains are specific for CMV antigens.

The study ran its PCR with 60 Vbeta and 13 Jbeta primers. TCRdb keeps only in-frame clones here, not all; method: immunoSEQ multiplex PCR. In all, the sample yields 90,000 to 120,000 clones. As regards this clone: Its target is unknown.

The germline CDR1 and CDR2 sequences are GTSNPN and SVGIG (reference sequence). The CDR3 is made up of 13 amino acids. V was cut by 0 bases and J by 3 bases, with 6 bases left in between. This rearrangement joins TRBV30 to TRBJ1-5, with no clear D. This sequence originates from a man over 45 in good health and CMV-seronegative. Material: PBMCs. The CDR3 coding sequence is TGTGCCTGGAGTGTACTAAACAATCAGCCCCAGCATTTT. It encodes CAWSVLNNQPQHF.